The 15 T cell receptor beta chains presented below share a single source sample, sequenced in a study of T cells in localized non-small cell lung cancer (dated by TCRdb to the early 2020s). Library preparation used the immunoSEQ multiplex PCR assay. Entries here come from immuneACCESS through TCRdb and include only in-frame sequences with V and J called. Some clones fail to appear in such tables; in the studies checked, an unresolved V gene covers under half of the shortfall, and the cause of the remainder is unknown. This sample is represented by around 64,000 clones; 90% to 95% of them were singletons. The ten largest clones capture 20% of the sample. The source material was peripheral blood, sampled before any cancer treatment. All receptors derive from a man aged 35 to 69 with stage I lung adenocarcinoma.

V usage is TRBV28 and J usage is TRBJ2-7; no firm D call. V was shortened by 8 bases and J by 0 bases, with 14 bases between the two germline ends. Germline V gene data show CDR1 as MDHEN and CDR2 as SYDVKM. This CDR3 comprises 14 residues. The DNA of the CDR3 is TGTGCCAGCTCCTACAGCCCCAACTCCTACGAGCAGTACTTC. Its protein is CASSYSPNSYEQYF.

The V gene is TRBV6-1, the J gene TRBJ2-5, with D perhaps TRBD1 or TRBD2 (6 bases each). The CDR3 covers 14 residues. V was cut by 2 bases and J by 6 bases, with 13 bases left in between. Germline V lookup: CDR1 MNHNS, CDR2 SASEGT. CDR3 sequence (DNA): TGTGCCAGCAGTGAATCCGGGGGCGAACAGACCCAGTACTTC. Protein sequence: CASSESGGEQTQYF.

A single count supports this clone. This chain uses TRBV30 with TRBJ2-1; D possibly uses TRBD1 or TRBD2 (5 bases each). The CDR3 covers 13 residues. V lost 3 bases and J 11 bases, leaving 17 bases between the germline ends. Germline V lookup: CDR1 GTSNPN, CDR2 SVGIG (reference sequence). Written as DNA, the CDR3 is TGTGCCTGGAGAAGAAACTCCGGGACGAAGCAGTTCTTC. It codes for CAWRRNSGTKQFF.

The J gene is TRBJ2-2, the V gene TRBV12-5; 7 nucleotides line up with TRBD2. The germline V gene has CDR1 LGHNT and CDR2 FRNRAP. The CDR3 runs 18 residues. V trimming: 2 bases; J trimming: 0 bases; junction bases outside the gene matches: 9. DNA for the CDR3: TGTGCTAGTGGTTTGACCCCTTGGGAGGGGTCGAACACCGGGGAGCTGTTTTTT. The encoded protein is CASGLTPWEGSNTGELFF. Using reference TRBV12-5 and TRBJ2-2 for the parts outside the CDR3, the full variable domain is DARVTQTPRHKVTEMGQEVTMRCQPILGHNTVFWYRQTMMQGLELLAYFRNRAPLDDSGMPKDRFSAEMPDATLATLKIQPSEPRDSAVYFCASGLTPWEGSNTGELFFGEGSRLTVL.

The chain employs TRBV28 and TRBJ1-1; 8 nucleotides agree with TRBD1. After removal of 2 bases from V and 1 base from J, the junction contained 3 bases not matched to a gene. This CDR3 spans 15 amino acids. CDR1 is MDHEN, CDR2 SYDVKM, per germline. CDR3 protein: CASSLPGTGNTEAFF. DNA for the CDR3: TGTGCCAGCAGTTTACCCGGGACAGGGAACACTGAAGCTTTCTTT.

V and J are TRBV19 and TRBJ1-6; 8 positions match TRBD1. Losses at the gene ends were 3 bases for V and 14 bases for J; bases not matched to a gene: 6. The CDR3 contains 13 residues. From germline, CDR1 is LNHDA and CDR2 SQIVND (reference sequence). Here the CDR3 reads CASSMGTGLTLHF. CDR3 bases: TGTGCCAGTAGTATGGGGACAGGCCTCACCCTCCACTTT.

The chain uses TRBV19 and TRBJ2-7, with D maybe TRBD1 (5 bases). CDR1 and CDR2 (germline): LNHDA, SQIVND (reference sequence). There are 15 residues in the CDR3. Between the trimmed V and J ends, which lost 1 base and 0 bases, there was a span of 10 bases. CDR3 loop: CASSIATGVSYEQYF. Here the CDR3 DNA reads TGTGCCAGTAGTATAGCTACAGGTGTCTCCTACGAGCAGTACTTC.

The chain uses TRBV15 and TRBJ2-2; 9 bases are shared with TRBD1. V gave up 2 bases and J gave up 3 bases; unmatched junction bases: 4. In germline, CDR1 is LNHNV, CDR2 YYDKDF (reference sequence). The CDR3 is made up of 16 amino acids. This CDR3 is CATSRSGTGYTGELFF. The DNA for the CDR3 is TGTGCCACCAGCAGATCCGGGACAGGGTACACCGGGGAGCTGTTTTTT.

This sequence joins TRBV6-1 and TRBJ2-1, with 7 bases that match TRBD1. The CDR3 spans 14 residues. Germline values: CDR1 MNHNS, CDR2 SASEGT. J lost 5 bases, V lost 7 bases, and 8 bases had no gene match. For the CDR3, the DNA is TGTGCCAGCACGGTCGGGACAGTTAACAATGAGCAGTTCTTC. Protein sequence: CASTVGTVNNEQFF.

This chain joins TRBV6-1 and TRBJ2-6; the D gene is possibly TRBD1 (6 bases). With 2 bases removed from V and 1 base from J, the gap between germline ends came to 12 bases. This CDR3 has 17 residues. Looked up from germline, CDR1 is MNHNS and CDR2 is SASEGT. The CDR3 DNA reads as TGTGCCAGCAGTGAACGGGACACCCGATCTGGGGCCAACGTCCTGACTTTC. As protein: CASSERDTRSGANVLTF.

The chain is built from TRBV4-2 and TRBJ1-4, with 8 bases aligning to TRBD1. Per germline, CDR1 LGHNA and CDR2 YNFKEQ. V gave up 6 bases and J gave up 7 bases; unmatched junction bases: 7. The CDR3 loop spans 14 amino acids. CDR3 sequence (DNA): TGTGCCAGCAGGCCCGATCAGGGGGCTGAAAAACTGTTTTTT. This encodes CASRPDQGAEKLFF.

The chain is built from TRBV18 and TRBJ1-2; no reliable D call. Germline CDR1 is KGHSH and CDR2 is LQKENI. The V gene lost 6 bases and the J gene lost 4 bases, with 12 bases spanning the gap. This CDR3 has 13 amino acids. CDR3 amino acids: CASSPASLYGYTF. DNA of the CDR3: TGTGCCAGCTCTCCCGCGTCCCTCTATGGCTACACCTTC.

This chain uses TRBV28 with TRBJ2-1; either TRBD1 or TRBD2 may supply D (5 bases each). This CDR3 is 16 amino acids long. Germline V lookup: CDR1 MDHEN, CDR2 SYDVKM. With 4 bases removed from V and 0 bases from J, the gap between germline ends came to 13 bases. This chain's CDR3 is CASSSPGRSSYNEQFF. The CDR3 DNA follows: TGTGCCAGCAGTTCCCCGGGACGGAGCTCCTACAATGAGCAGTTCTTC. Full variable domain (outside the CDR3, taken from reference TRBV28 and TRBJ2-1): DVKVTQSSRYLVKRTGEKVFLECVQDMDHENMFWYRQDPGLGLRLIYFSYDVKMKEKGDIPEGYSVSREKKERFSLILESASTNQTSMYLCASSSPGRSSYNEQFFGPGTRLTVL.

The V call is TRBV18, the J call TRBJ2-7, with a tentative D call TRBD2 (6 bases). Trimming left V 2 bases short and J 4 bases short, with 15 bases between. In germline, CDR1 is KGHSH, CDR2 LQKENI. This CDR3 has 15 amino acids. The CDR3 DNA follows: TGTGCCAGCTCACCAGGGAGGAGCTCCAAGTACGAGCAGTACTTC. Encoded protein: CASSPGRSSKYEQYF. Using reference TRBV18 and TRBJ2-7 for the parts outside the CDR3, the full variable domain is NAGVMQNPRHLVRRRGQEARLRCSPMKGHSHVYWYRQLPEEGLKFMVYLQKENIIDESGMPKERFSAEFPKEGPSILRIQQVVRGDSAAYFCASSPGRSSKYEQYFGPGTRLTVT.

This clone occurred once. The rearrangement uses TRBV27 and TRBJ1-2; unclear D gene. The ends were cut back, 9 bases at V and 2 bases at J, with 13 bases in the middle. CDR3 length equals 13 residues. Germline lookup yields CDR1 MNHEY and CDR2 SMNVEV (reference sequence). The CDR3 sequence is CASALRGNYGYTF. In DNA form, the CDR3 reads TGTGCCAGTGCCCTTCGAGGGAACTATGGCTACACCTTC.